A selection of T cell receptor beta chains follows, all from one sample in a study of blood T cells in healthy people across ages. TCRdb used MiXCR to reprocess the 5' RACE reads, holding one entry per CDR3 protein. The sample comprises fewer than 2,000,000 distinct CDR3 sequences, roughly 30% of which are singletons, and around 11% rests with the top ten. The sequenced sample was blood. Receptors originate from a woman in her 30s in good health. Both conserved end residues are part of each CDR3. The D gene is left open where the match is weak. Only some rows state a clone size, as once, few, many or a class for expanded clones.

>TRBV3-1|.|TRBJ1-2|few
CASSPGIVYGYTF
TGTGCCAGCAGCCCCGGGATCGTCTATGGCTACACCTTC
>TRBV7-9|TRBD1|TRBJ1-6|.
CASSRLAGTGNSPLHF
TGTGCCAGCAGCCGACTAGCGGGGACAGGAAATTCACCCCTCCACTTT
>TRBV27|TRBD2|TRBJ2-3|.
CASSPTGGPADTQYF
TGTGCCAGCAGTCCGACGGGGGGGCCGGCAGATACGCAGTATTTT
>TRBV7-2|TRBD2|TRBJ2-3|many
CASSPSGRVADTQYF
TGTGCCAGCAGCCCTAGCGGGAGGGTGGCAGATACGCAGTATTTT
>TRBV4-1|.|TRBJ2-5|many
CASSQVQAGNTEQYF
TGCGCCAGCAGCCAAGTCCAAGCGGGTAACACGGAGCAGTACTTC
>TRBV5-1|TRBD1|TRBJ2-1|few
CASSFARDRAYNEQFF
TGCGCCAGCAGCTTTGCTCGGGACAGGGCTTACAATGAGCAGTTCTTC
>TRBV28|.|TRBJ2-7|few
CASSIPEKTSYEQYF
TGTGCCAGCAGTATACCAGAGAAAACGTCCTACGAGCAGTACTTC
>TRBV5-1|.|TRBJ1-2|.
CASSLGVPGGYTF
TGCGCCAGCAGCTTGGGGGTCCCTGGTGGCTACACCTTC
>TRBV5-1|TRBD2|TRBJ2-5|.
CASSLALAGPQYF
TGCGCCAGCAGCTTGGCGCTAGCGGGACCTCAGTACTTC
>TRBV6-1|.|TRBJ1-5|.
CASRSPGDRDYSNQPQHF
TGTGCCAGCAGGTCGCCTGGGGACCGGGATTATAGCAATCAGCCCCAGCATTTT
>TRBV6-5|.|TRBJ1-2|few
CASRRPGYGYTF
TGTGCCAGCAGAAGACCGGGCTATGGCTACACCTTC
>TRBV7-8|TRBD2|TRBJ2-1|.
CASSPLMAGVLNEQFF
TGTGCCAGCAGCCCCTTAATGGCGGGAGTTCTGAATGAGCAGTTCTTC
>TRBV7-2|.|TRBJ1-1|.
CASSLGSFRATEAFF
TGTGCCAGCAGCTTAGGGTCTTTTAGGGCCACTGAAGCTTTCTTT
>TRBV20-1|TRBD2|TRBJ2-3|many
CSARPLAGGPDTQYF
TGCAGTGCTAGACCTCTAGCGGGAGGCCCAGATACGCAGTATTTT
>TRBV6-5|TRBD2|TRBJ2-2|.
CASSYGGGADGELFF
TGTGCCAGCAGTTACGGCGGGGGGGCCGACGGGGAGCTGTTTTTT
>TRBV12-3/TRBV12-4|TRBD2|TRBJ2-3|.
CASSSPSGGATDTQYF
TGTGCCAGCAGTTCCCCTAGCGGGGGGGCGACAGATACGCAGTATTTT
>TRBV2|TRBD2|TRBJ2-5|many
CASSETGLAVMAQYF
TGTGCCAGCAGTGAAACCGGACTAGCGGTCATGGCCCAGTACTTC
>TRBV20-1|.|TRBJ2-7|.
CSARVRDPYEQYF
TGCAGTGCTAGGGTTCGGGACCCCTACGAGCAGTACTTC
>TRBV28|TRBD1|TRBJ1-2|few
CASNFLDRGYGYTF
TGTGCCAGCAACTTCCTAGACAGGGGCTATGGCTACACCTTC
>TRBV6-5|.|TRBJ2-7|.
CASSYGAVADPYEQYF
TGTGCCAGCAGTTACGGGGCAGTAGCGGACCCCTACGAGCAGTACTTC
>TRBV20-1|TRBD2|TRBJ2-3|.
CSARQSGAITDTQYF
TGCAGTGCTAGACAAAGCGGGGCTATCACAGATACGCAGTATTTT
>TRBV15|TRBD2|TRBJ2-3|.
CATSRVSGGFTDTQYF
TGTGCCACCAGCAGAGTAAGCGGGGGCTTCACAGATACGCAGTATTTT
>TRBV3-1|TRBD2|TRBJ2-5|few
CASSQGGTSAETQYF
TGTGCCAGCAGCCAAGGAGGGACTAGCGCGGAGACCCAGTACTTC
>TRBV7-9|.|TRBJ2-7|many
CASSLPPGLSSYEQYF
TGTGCCAGCAGCTTACCGCCGGGACTTAGCTCCTACGAGCAGTACTTC
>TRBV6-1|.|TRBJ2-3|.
CASRSIGRAPQYF
TGTGCCAGCAGGTCGATCGGACGAGCTCCGCAGTATTTT
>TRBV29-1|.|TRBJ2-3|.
CSHPGMSTDTQYF
TGCAGCCACCCGGGAATGAGCACAGATACGCAGTATTTT
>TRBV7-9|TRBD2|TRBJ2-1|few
CASSLALAGVRDEQFF
TGTGCCAGCAGCTTAGCGCTTGCGGGAGTAAGAGATGAGCAGTTCTTC
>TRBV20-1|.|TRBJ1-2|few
CSARKGDHGYTF
TGCAGTGCTAGAAAGGGTGACCATGGCTACACCTTC
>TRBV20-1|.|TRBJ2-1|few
CSARVSPGPTSYNEQFF
TGCAGTGCTAGAGTTTCGCCCGGTCCCACCTCCTACAATGAGCAGTTCTTC
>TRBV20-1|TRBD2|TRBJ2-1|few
CSARGTLSSGRFHEQFF
TGCAGTGCTAGAGGAACCTTATCTAGCGGGAGGTTCCATGAGCAGTTCTTC
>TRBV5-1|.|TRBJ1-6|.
CASRERGENYNSPRHF
TGCGCCAGCAGGGAACGGGGAGAAAACTATAATTCACCCCGCCACTTT
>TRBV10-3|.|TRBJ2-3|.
CAISPGAVGSDTQYF
TGTGCCATCAGCCCAGGGGCAGTCGGATCAGATACGCAGTATTTT
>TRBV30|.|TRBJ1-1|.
CAWSVKALEAFF
TGTGCCTGGAGTGTAAAGGCACTTGAAGCTTTCTTT
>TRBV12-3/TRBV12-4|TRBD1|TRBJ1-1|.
CASSSGTGMGTEAFF
TGTGCCAGCAGTAGTGGGACAGGGATGGGCACTGAAGCTTTCTTT
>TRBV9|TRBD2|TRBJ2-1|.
CASSVDLAGLHNEQFF
TGTGCCAGCAGCGTAGATCTAGCGGGGTTACACAATGAGCAGTTCTTC
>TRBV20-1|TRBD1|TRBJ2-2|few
CSARRTGKNTGELFF
TGCAGTGCTAGACGGACAGGGAAGAACACCGGGGAGCTGTTTTTT
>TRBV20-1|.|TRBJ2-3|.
CSAFVPGPFTDTQYF
TGCAGTGCTTTCGTTCCGGGACCCTTCACAGATACGCAGTATTTT
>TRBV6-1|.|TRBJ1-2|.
CASRRTWGDGYTF
TGTGCCAGCAGGAGAACCTGGGGAGACGGCTACACCTTC
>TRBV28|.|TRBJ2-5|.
CASSLKGEGVETQYF
TGTGCCAGCAGTCTAAAGGGGGAGGGTGTGGAGACCCAGTACTTC
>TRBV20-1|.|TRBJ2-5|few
CSAIKPAWEETQYF
TGCAGTGCTATAAAACCCGCGTGGGAAGAGACCCAGTACTTC
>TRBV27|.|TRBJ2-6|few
CASSPYRGDFYSGANVLTF
TGTGCCAGCAGTCCCTACCGAGGGGACTTCTACTCTGGGGCCAACGTCCTGACTTTC
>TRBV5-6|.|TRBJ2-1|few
CASSLAASFDEQFF
TGTGCCAGCAGCTTGGCGGCTAGTTTCGATGAGCAGTTCTTC
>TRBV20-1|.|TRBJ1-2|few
CSAYPSWSDGYTF
TGCAGTGCTTACCCTTCCTGGTCCGATGGCTACACCTTC
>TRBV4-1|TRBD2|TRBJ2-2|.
CASSPLAGGMYTGELFF
TGCGCCAGCAGCCCTTTAGCGGGGGGAATGTACACCGGGGAGCTGTTTTTT
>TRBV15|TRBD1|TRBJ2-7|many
CATSREGQGAYEQYF
TGTGCCACCAGCAGAGAGGGACAGGGGGCCTACGAGCAGTACTTC
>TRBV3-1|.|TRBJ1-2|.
CASSQGGGGNGYGYTF
TGTGCCAGCAGCCAGGGTGGAGGAGGGAATGGCTATGGCTACACCTTC